The source of this T cell receptor (beta chain) is a study of control samples from healthy donors and cancer patients. The CDR3 contains 13 residues. Trimming left V 9 bases short and J 2 bases short, with 11 bases between. The germline V gene encodes CDR1 MGHDK and CDR2 SYGVNS. The repertoire was sequenced with immunoSEQ multiplex PCR; TCRdb's copy has only in-frame clones and lacks some. This repertoire shows 110,000 to 150,000 clones, about 95% found once; its top ten account for approximately 15%. The TCR originated in a man aged 55 to 69 with colorectal cancer. Source material: PBMCs. The gene calls are TRBV25-1 and TRBJ1-5; D is unresolved. The CDR3 DNA follows: TGTGCCAGTGGAACATCGGGCAATCAGCCCCAGCATTTT. Amino acids: CASGTSGNQPQHF. Together with reference TRBV25-1 and TRBJ1-5, the CDR3 gives the full variable domain: EADIYQTPRYLVIGTGKKITLECSQTMGHDKMYWYQQDPGMELHLIHYSYGVNSTEKGDLSSESTVSRIRTEHFPLTLESARPSHTSQYLCASGTSGNQPQHFGDGTRLSIL.